This TCR beta chain was retrieved from a study of blood T cell repertoires in COVID-19. Looking at the study overall: COVID-19 samples, acute and convalescent, were from the United States, Italy and Spain. In each case, the material was cDNA or gDNA derived from T cells, B-cell-depleted T cells, or PBMCs.

Germline V gene data show CDR1 as SQVTM and CDR2 as ANQGSEA. Trimming removed 6 bases from V and 0 bases from J, with 13 bases in between. This CDR3 contains 14 residues. This clone was counted once. In the study's own analysis: Estimates of nucleated cell counts were drawn from the amplification of reference gene primers. This table comes from immunoSEQ multiplex PCR, and its TCRdb copy is limited to in-frame clones, with some not included. V and J calls and clone size follow that table, whereas D and trimming were derived from the DNA. The sample holds roughly 100,000 clones, roughly 82% seen once. The source of this sequence is a human donor in a cohort sampled during active COVID-19. Sequencing input: peripheral blood. The chain couples TRBV29-1 to TRBJ2-3, with D tentatively TRBD1 (5 bases). The CDR3 protein is CSVAPGSSTDTQYF. Written as DNA, the CDR3 is TGCAGCGTGGCGCCAGGGTCTAGCACAGATACGCAGTATTTT.